A single sample is the source of the 19 T cell receptor beta chains below, sequenced in a study of blood T cell repertoires in COVID-19. The protocol was immunoSEQ multiplex PCR, while the TCRdb copy is restricted to in-frame clones and leaves out a portion. The table lists 200,000 to 300,000 clones, about nine tenths of them singletons, with approximately 9.4% in the top ten. The sample comprised peripheral blood. Receptors originate from a man aged 40-49 years who had recovered from COVID-19.

In DNA, the CDR3 is TGCAGCGTTGAGTCCCGCTATGGCTACACCTTC. Translating gives CSVESRYGYTF. The genes are TRBV29-1 and TRBJ1-2; D is unclear. The CDR3 runs 11 residues. Trimming pared 3 bases from V and 4 bases from J, leaving 6 bases between. Germline V gives CDR1 SQVTM, CDR2 ANQGSEA. Using reference TRBV29-1 and TRBJ1-2 for the parts outside the CDR3, the full variable domain is SAVISQKPSRDICQRGTSLTIQCQVDSQVTMMFWYRQQPGQSLTLIATANQGSEATYESGFVIDKFPISRPNLTFSTLTVSNMSPEDSSIYLCSVESRYGYTFGSGTRLTVV.

The J gene is TRBJ2-7, the V gene TRBV5-4; D may be TRBD2 (5 bases). The germline gives CDR1 SGHNT, CDR2 YYREEE (reference sequence). The V and J ends lost 5 bases and 5 bases respectively, with 20 bases between them. The CDR3 is 15 residues long. The CDR3 reads CASSLEASRLDEQYF. The CDR3 DNA reads as TGTGCCAGCAGTCTAGAGGCTAGCAGGCTTGACGAGCAGTACTTC. Based on the CDR3 plus reference TRBV5-4 and TRBJ2-7, the full variable domain is ETGVTQSPTHLIKTRGQQVTLRCSSQSGHNTVSWYQQALGQGPQFIFQYYREEENGRGNFPPRFSGLQFPNYSSELNVNALELDDSALYLCASSLEASRLDEQYFGPGTRLTVT.

The chain carries TRBV6-1 and TRBJ2-6, with D hard to call. CDR3 length: 15 amino acids. From germline, CDR1 is MNHNS and CDR2 SASEGT. The V end was cut by 2 bases, the J end by 0 bases, with 5 bases between. The CDR3 DNA sequence: TGTGCCAGCAGTGAACAGAACTCTGGGGCCAACGTCCTGACTTTC. This encodes CASSEQNSGANVLTF.

The rearrangement uses TRBV19 and TRBJ1-2; possibly TRBD1 for D (5 bases). This CDR3 spans 17 amino acids. Germline V gene data show CDR1 as LNHDA and CDR2 as SQIVND (reference sequence). Trimming removed 10 bases at V and 1 base at J, with 25 bases between. CDR3 amino acids: CANESGTVPPRNYGYTF. The CDR3 bases are TGTGCCAACGAGTCCGGGACTGTCCCCCCACGTAACTATGGCTACACCTTC.

The genes are TRBV11-2 and TRBJ2-1; 10 nucleotides agree with TRBD2. J was trimmed by 4 bases and V by 3 bases; bases with no gene match: 15. Germline V gives CDR1 SGHAT, CDR2 FQNNGV. The CDR3 is made up of 19 amino acids. The CDR3 DNA reads TGTGCCAGCAGCTTTATTCCCCTTAGGACTAGCGGCCGGTACAATGAGCAGTTCTTC. As protein: CASSFIPLRTSGRYNEQFF.

The V and J genes are TRBV3-1 (or the pseudogene TRBV3-2) and TRBJ2-5; 8 bases fit TRBD2. The V segment lost 7 bases and the J segment 7 bases; nucleotides outside the gene matches: 17. Germline CDR1 and CDR2: LGHDT and YNNKEL (reference sequence). CDR3 length: 16 amino acids. CDR3 amino acids: CASTPPGSGIFLTQYF. The CDR3 DNA follows: TGTGCCAGCACCCCCCCGGGTAGCGGGATTTTTTTGACCCAGTACTTC.

This clone was observed a single time. The chain links TRBV5-4 to TRBJ1-1, with D unclear. The CDR3 extends over 14 amino acids. Per the germline V gene, CDR1 is SGHNT and CDR2 is YYREEE (reference sequence). Trimming cost V 5 bases and J 4 bases, with 15 bases left between them. The CDR3 DNA reads as TGTGCCAGCAGTGGAGACCTGCGCGGCACTGAAGCTTTCTTT. This codes for CASSGDLRGTEAFF.

The V call is TRBV3-1 (or the pseudogene TRBV3-2), the J call TRBJ1-6; 7 nucleotides line up with TRBD1. After removal of 5 bases from V and 12 bases from J, the junction contained 7 bases not matched to a gene. CDR3 length: 13 amino acids. In germline, CDR1 is LGHDT, CDR2 YNNKEL (reference sequence). In DNA, the CDR3 is TGTGCCAGCAGCACGAGGGGGCCGGGACCCCTCCACTTT. Protein product: CASSTRGPGPLHF.

This chain connects TRBV29-1 to TRBJ2-1; TRBD2 is a possible D gene (6 bases). This CDR3 is built from 16 residues. With 4 bases removed from V and 1 base from J, the gap between germline ends came to 17 bases. CDR1 and CDR2 from the germline V gene are SQVTM and ANQGSEA. CDR3 in amino acids: CSVVGWEAGSYNEQFF. The CDR3 DNA reads TGCAGCGTTGTTGGTTGGGAGGCAGGGTCCTACAATGAGCAGTTCTTC.

This chain links TRBV14 with TRBJ1-1; D unclear. Germline CDR1 and CDR2: SGHDN and FVKESK. Deletions cut 4 bases from V and 1 base from J, with 10 bases between. The CDR3 runs to 14 residues. This CDR3 is CASSLPGQNTEAFF. For the CDR3, the DNA is TGTGCCAGCAGCCTACCGGGTCAGAACACTGAAGCTTTCTTT.

Here the CDR3 reads CASSEDRGRTNEKLFF. The CDR3, as DNA: TGTGCCAGCAGTGAGGACAGGGGGCGAACTAATGAAAAACTGTTTTTT. The rearrangement uses TRBV6-1 and TRBJ1-4; TRBD1 matches at 11 bases. The CDR3 sequence is 16 residues long. Germline values: CDR1 MNHNS, CDR2 SASEGT. V was pared by 3 bases and J by 1 base, with 1 base of the junction left unmatched.

V usage is TRBV28 and J usage is TRBJ1-5; 7 nucleotides match TRBD1. The CDR3 runs to 14 residues. V lost 7 bases, J lost 7 bases, and 10 bases stayed unmatched. Germline V gene lookup returns CDR1 MDHEN and CDR2 SYDVKM. The CDR3 DNA reads TGTGCCAGCATTCAAGACAGGGCACCGCAGCCCCAGCATTTT. Residues: CASIQDRAPQPQHF.

The rearrangement uses TRBV5-1 and TRBJ1-3; TRBD1 matches at 10 bases. This CDR3 is built from 17 residues. The V gene's germline CDR1 is SGHRS and CDR2 YFSETQ. The trim removed 4 bases at V and 4 bases at J, leaving 11 bases unmatched. The CDR3 reads CASSLPGTGVVGNTIYF. The DNA for the CDR3 is TGCGCCAGCAGCCTACCCGGGACAGGGGTTGTCGGAAACACCATATATTTT.

The V and J genes are TRBV9 and TRBJ1-1; D unresolved. CDR1 SGDLS and CDR2 YYNGEE come from the germline V gene. The CDR3 is 15 residues long. V dropped 0 bases and J dropped 1 base, with 10 bases sitting between them. This chain's CDR3 is CASSVVTYQNTEAFF. The CDR3 nucleotides are TGTGCCAGCAGCGTAGTCACTTATCAGAACACTGAAGCTTTCTTT.

The chain links TRBV30 to TRBJ2-7; 9 bases align to TRBD2. The CDR3 spans 16 residues. J lost 1 base, V lost 0 bases, and 7 bases had no gene match. Germline CDR1 and CDR2: GTSNPN and SVGIG (reference sequence). CDR3 coding DNA: TGTGCCTGGAGTGTGCCACTGGGACTAGCTTCCTACGAGCAGTACTTC. It codes for CAWSVPLGLASYEQYF. The complete variable domain, with remaining parts taken from reference TRBV30 and TRBJ2-7, reads SQTIHQWPATLVQPVGSPLSLECTVEGTSNPNLYWYRQAAGRGLQLLFYSVGIGQISSEVPQNLSASRPQDRQFILSSKKLLLSDSGFYLCAWSVPLGLASYEQYFGPGTRLTVT.

This rearrangement joins TRBV5-1 to TRBJ2-5; no firm D call. This CDR3 is built from 11 residues. CDR1 is SGHRS, CDR2 YFSETQ, per germline. Between the trimmed V and J ends, which lost 4 bases and 1 base, there was a span of 2 bases. The DNA of the CDR3 is TGCGCCAGCAGCCTCCAAGAGACCCAGTACTTC. It yields the protein CASSLQETQYF.

This clone was detected a few times. The chain carries TRBV7-2 and TRBJ2-7; 8 bases fit TRBD2. Germline V CDR1 and CDR2: SGHTA, FQGNSA. Unmatched junction bases numbered 8, after V lost 5 bases and J lost 2 bases. This CDR3 comprises 15 residues. CDR3 sequence: CASSPLTGGTYEQYF. The CDR3 coding sequence is TGTGCCAGCAGCCCCCTGACGGGGGGGACCTACGAGCAGTACTTC.

The rearrangement joins TRBV5-1 to TRBJ1-1; tentative D call: TRBD1 (6 bases). The V gene's germline CDR1 is SGHRS and CDR2 YFSETQ. This CDR3 comprises 14 residues. V lost 0 bases to trimming and J lost 5 bases, with 11 bases between them. The CDR3 DNA follows: TGCGCCAGCAGCTTGGCAGGGGTTGGTACTGAAGCTTTCTTT. This translates into CASSLAGVGTEAFF.

This chain links TRBV9 with TRBJ2-1; D possibly corresponds to TRBD2 (6 bases). V was trimmed by 3 bases and J by 7 bases, leaving 17 bases between them. The length of the CDR3 is 15 residues. The germline V gene encodes CDR1 SGDLS and CDR2 YYNGEE. Here the CDR3 reads CASSEGLFAMNEQFF. In DNA form, the CDR3 reads TGTGCCAGCAGCGAGGGACTGTTCGCGATGAATGAGCAGTTCTTC.